The 17 T cell receptor beta chains reported below all come from one sample, sequenced in a study of shared clonotypes between healthy human individuals. Profiled with immunoSEQ multiplex PCR; TCRdb holds only in-frame clones, not every one. This table has fewer than 600,000 clones, 75% to 85% appearing once. The specimen was PBMCs. All receptors come from a woman aged 40 to 49 in good health. Some clones in this sample may be carry-over from other donors' samples.

The V call is TRBV2, the J call TRBJ2-6, with D hard to call. CDR3 length: 15 residues. Trimming pared 6 bases from V and 1 base from J, leaving 10 bases between. The germline gives CDR1 SNHLY, CDR2 FYNNEI. The CDR3 region is CASSLTLSGANVLTF. CDR3 DNA: TGTGCCAGCAGCCTGACACTTTCTGGGGCCAACGTCCTGACTTTC.

The genes are TRBV14 and TRBJ2-3; the D gene is possibly TRBD2 (6 bases). The CDR3 spans 15 residues. V gave up 3 bases and J gave up 0 bases, with 10 bases separating them. CDR1 and CDR2 from the germline V gene are SGHDN and FVKESK. The DNA for the CDR3 is TGTGCCAGCAGCCACGGCGGGGTTAGCACAGATACGCAGTATTTT. Translated, it gives CASSHGGVSTDTQYF.

This clone was observed a single time. The chain links TRBV4-1 to TRBJ2-7, with TRBD2 identical over 12 bases. Germline assignment: CDR1 MGHRA and CDR2 YSYEKL. The CDR3 sequence is 16 residues long. J lost 2 bases, V lost 2 bases, and 4 bases had no gene match. The CDR3 bases are TGCGCCAGCAGCCAAACTCTAGCGGGAGGGCCCTACGAGCAGTACTTC. Its translation is CASSQTLAGGPYEQYF.

This chain links TRBV30 with TRBJ1-1; 10 bases align to TRBD1. Germline CDR1 reads GTSNPN; CDR2 reads SVGIG (reference sequence). This CDR3 has 13 residues. The junction had 9 bases not matched to a gene; V was cut back by 3 bases and J by 11 bases. In nucleotides, the CDR3 is TGTGCCTGGAGGGGGACAGGGGTCGGAGGGGCTTTCTTT. It translates to CAWRGTGVGGAFF.

This rearrangement joins TRBV2 to TRBJ1-5; 10 bases agree with TRBD1. The J segment lost 2 bases and the V segment lost 5 bases, leaving 3 bases of the junction unmatched. The length of the CDR3 is 15 residues. Germline CDR1 SNHLY, CDR2 FYNNEI. In DNA, the CDR3 is TGTGCCAGCAGTCAGACAGGGGGCGGCAATCAGCCCCAGCATTTT. This sequence encodes CASSQTGGGNQPQHF.

The chain carries TRBV5-6 and TRBJ2-4, with D hard to call. V was pared by 0 bases and J by 0 bases, with 4 bases between. The CDR3 is 14 amino acids. Germline V lookup: CDR1 SGHDT, CDR2 YYEEEE. CDR3 DNA: TGTGCCAGCAGCTTGGTGGGAGCCAAAAACATTCAGTACTTC. It yields the protein CASSLVGAKNIQYF.

A note on this clone: Distinct nucleotide sequences in the sample also encode this CDR3. The chain has TRBV5-1 and TRBJ2-5; D call uncertain. Trimming cost V 3 bases and J 2 bases, with 2 bases left between them. The germline CDR1 and CDR2 sequences are SGHRS and YFSETQ. This CDR3 is 11 amino acids long. The CDR3 sequence: CASSSQETQYF. The CDR3, as DNA: TGCGCCAGCAGCTCTCAAGAGACCCAGTACTTC.

This chain connects TRBV11-2 to TRBJ2-3, with 15 bases fitting TRBD2. The CDR3 is 15 amino acids. The ends lost 5 bases at V and 10 bases at J; junction bases unmatched: 7. The germline V gene has CDR1 SGHAT and CDR2 FQNNGV. CDR3 DNA: TGTGCCAGCAGCCCAAGGACTAGCGGGAGGGGGTCGCAGTATTTT. Protein sequence: CASSPRTSGRGSQYF.

This sequence joins TRBV20-1 and TRBJ2-7; the D is unclear. The CDR3 has 11 residues. Germline-derived CDR1 and CDR2 are DFQATT and SNEGSKA (reference sequence). Trimming removed 8 bases from V and 4 bases from J, with 12 bases in between. CDR3 region: CSFGGPYEQYF. The CDR3 DNA sequence: TGCAGTTTCGGTGGCCCTTACGAGCAGTACTTC.

The V and J genes are TRBV5-1 and TRBJ2-2, with D perhaps TRBD1 (5 bases). V lost 0 bases and J lost 6, with 15 bases in between. This CDR3 spans 16 amino acids. In germline, CDR1 is SGHRS, CDR2 YFSETQ. The DNA for the CDR3 is TGCGCCAGCAGCTTGGAGGCAGGGTCTTTCCCCGGGGAGCTGTTTTTT. Translation: CASSLEAGSFPGELFF.

This clone was seen a single time. The chain has TRBV11-3 and TRBJ2-2; D is possibly TRBD2 (6 bases). CDR3 length equals 14 residues. Trimming left V 1 base short and J 3 bases short, with 6 bases between. Looked up from germline, CDR1 is SGHNT and CDR2 is YENEEA. The CDR3 DNA follows: TGTGCCAGCAGCTTAGGGGGGGACACCGGGGAGCTGTTTTTT. This encodes CASSLGGDTGELFF.

The V gene is TRBV13, the J gene TRBJ1-1, with D perhaps matching TRBD1 (5 bases). The CDR3 loop spans 16 amino acids. With 5 bases removed from V and 5 bases from J, the gap between germline ends came to 21 bases. Germline V lookup: CDR1 PRHDT, CDR2 FYEKMQ (reference sequence). The CDR3 DNA reads as TGTGCCAGCAGCCACAGGACTACCCGGGTGGGGACTGAAGCTTTCTTT. Translating it yields CASSHRTTRVGTEAFF.

This clone was detected once. This sequence joins TRBV5-4 and TRBJ1-2; TRBD1 is a possible D gene (5 bases). The germline V gene encodes CDR1 SGHNT and CDR2 YYREEE (reference sequence). Trimming removed 0 bases at V and 8 bases at J, with 14 bases between. CDR3 size: 14 residues. The CDR3 bases are TGTGCCAGCAGCTTGGACGGGGGGACGGCAGGCTACACCTTC. Its translation: CASSLDGGTAGYTF.

J is TRBJ1-3 and V is TRBV19; D ambiguous. Germline-derived CDR1 and CDR2 are LNHDA and SQIVND (reference sequence). The CDR3 totals 16 residues. V lost 5 bases and J 0 bases, leaving 14 bases between the germline ends. In DNA, the CDR3 is TGTGCCAGTAGTCCTCAGAGCCAGGACTCTGGAAACACCATATATTTT. Its translation: CASSPQSQDSGNTIYF.

J is TRBJ1-3 and V is TRBV2, with TRBD1 matching 7 bases. This CDR3 is built from 19 residues. CDR1 and CDR2 from the germline V gene are SNHLY and FYNNEI. V was clipped by 3 bases and J by 2 bases; unmatched bases: 16. The DNA for the CDR3 is TGTGCCAGCAGTGATGGCTTGGGACAGATCTTCACTGCTGGAAACACCATATATTTT. Protein sequence: CASSDGLGQIFTAGNTIYF.

The chain couples TRBV13 to TRBJ2-5; 8 nucleotides line up with TRBD1. J lost 5 bases, V lost 5 bases, and 4 bases had no gene match. The CDR3 contains 13 residues. CDR1 is PRHDT, CDR2 FYEKMQ, per germline (reference sequence). The CDR3 nucleotides read TGTGCCAGCAGCCCGGGACAGGTGGAGACCCAGTACTTC. Protein product: CASSPGQVETQYF.

The gene calls are TRBV5-1 and TRBJ2-3; 8 bases align to TRBD1. The germline V gene encodes CDR1 SGHRS and CDR2 YFSETQ. This CDR3 is built from 14 residues. Trimming took 7 bases from V and 6 from J; bases not matched to a gene: 10. The CDR3 reads CASSWTGRQDTQYF. In nucleotides, the CDR3 is TGCGCCAGCTCCTGGACAGGGCGCCAGGATACGCAGTATTTT.